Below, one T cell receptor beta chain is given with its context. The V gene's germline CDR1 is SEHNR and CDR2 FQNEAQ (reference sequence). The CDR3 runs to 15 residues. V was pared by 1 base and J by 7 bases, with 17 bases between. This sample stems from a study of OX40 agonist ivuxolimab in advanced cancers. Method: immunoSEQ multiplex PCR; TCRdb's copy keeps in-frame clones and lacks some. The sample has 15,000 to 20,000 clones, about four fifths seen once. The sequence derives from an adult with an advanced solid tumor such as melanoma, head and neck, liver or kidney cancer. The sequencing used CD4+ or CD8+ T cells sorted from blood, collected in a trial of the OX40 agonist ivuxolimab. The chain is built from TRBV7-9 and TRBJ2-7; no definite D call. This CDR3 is CASSLVVGSSSEQYF. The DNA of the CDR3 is TGTGCCAGCAGCTTAGTCGTTGGCTCCTCGAGTGAGCAGTACTTC.